This passage covers 2 T cell receptor beta chains from one sample sequenced in a study of T cells in Graves' hyperthyroidism and ophthalmopathy. RNA transcripts provided the source from which TCR beta CDR3 regions were amplified. First-round RT-PCR with HTBI primers amplified the TCR CDR3 region. TCRdb re-called the multiplex PCR reads through MiXCR, storing one row per CDR3 protein. The data hold 650,000 to 850,000 distinct CDR3 sequences, with roughly a sixth observed a single time. What was sequenced was blood. Every receptor here comes from a woman in her forties or fifties with Graves' hyperthyroidism that later progressed to Graves' ophthalmopathy.

This clonotype was seen a handful of times. The rearrangement links TRBV11-2 to TRBJ2-6; tentatively, D is TRBD1 or TRBD2 (5 bases each). CDR3 length: 17 amino acids. Trimming pared 5 bases from V and 1 base from J, leaving 15 bases between. Germline CDR1 reads SGHAT; CDR2 reads FQNNGV. In DNA form, the CDR3 reads TGTGCCAGCAGCGACCGGGACGGGTGGTCTGGGGCCAACGTCCTGACTTTC. Encoded protein: CASSDRDGWSGANVLTF. Complete variable domain (other parts from reference TRBV11-2 and TRBJ2-6): EAGVAQSPRYKIIEKRQSVAFWCNPISGHATLYWYQQILGQGPKLLIQFQNNGVVDDSQLPKDRFSAERLKGVDSTLKIQPAKLEDSAVYLCASSDRDGWSGANVLTFGAGSRLTVL.

Turning to this clonotype: A read error may produce the germline difference seen at one junction end. The V call is TRBV30, the J call TRBJ1-5; 8 bases map to TRBD1. Germline CDR1 GTSNPN, CDR2 SVGIG (reference sequence). The CDR3 covers 14 residues. CDR3 region: CAWSSDRGNQPRHF. CDR3 sequence (DNA): TGTGCCTGGAGTTCCGACAGGGGCAATCAGCCCCGGCATTTT. The whole variable domain, remainder taken from reference TRBV30 and TRBJ1-5, is SQTIHQWPATLVQPVGSPLSLECTVEGTSNPNLYWYRQAAGRGLQLLFYSVGIGQISSEVPQNLSASRPQDRQFILSSKKLLLSDSGFYLCAWSSDRGNQPRHFGDGTRLSIL.